The 3 T cell receptor beta chains below come from one sample, sequenced in a study of identical twins. TCRdb recomputed calls from the 5' RACE reads with MiXCR, one row per CDR3 protein. The sample lists a few hundred thousand distinct CDR3 sequences, about 8.9% seen once, with more than 2% in the top ten. These data also featured in a second study, about yellow fever vaccine responses in identical twins.

Sequencing was performed on memory (CD45RO+) T cells sorted from blood. Receptors were obtained from a woman aged 18-29 years in good health.

This clonotype was recorded many times. The chain is built from TRBV12-3 or TRBV12-4 and TRBJ2-2; the match to TRBD2 covers 7 bases. This CDR3 has 15 residues. The ends lost 3 bases at V and 1 base at J; junction bases unmatched: 2. The CDR3 bases are TGTGCCAGCAGTTTGGGCGGGAGGAACACCGGGGAGCTGTTTTTT. Amino acid sequence: CASSLGGRNTGELFF.

This clonotype was detected only a few times. J is TRBJ2-7 and V is TRBV7-8, with 11 bases that match TRBD2. The CDR3 totals 15 residues. With 5 bases clipped from V and 3 bases from J, the junction kept 6 bases outside the gene matches. Germline V gives CDR1 SGHVS, CDR2 FQNEAQ. In nucleotides, the CDR3 is TGTGCCAGCAGCAAAACAGGGACTAGCGGCTACGAGCAGTACGTC. Translated, it gives CASSKTGTSGYEQYV.

This clonotype was detected only a few times. The J gene is TRBJ2-2, the V gene TRBV4-1; 9 bases match TRBD2. J lost 1 base, V lost 1 base, and 4 bases had no gene match. The CDR3 runs to 17 residues. Germline V gives CDR1 MGHRA, CDR2 YSYEKL. The CDR3 nucleotides read TGCGCCAGCAGCCAAGTGATAGCGGGGGTGAACACCGGGGAGCTGTTTTTT. Translating it yields CASSQVIAGVNTGELFF.